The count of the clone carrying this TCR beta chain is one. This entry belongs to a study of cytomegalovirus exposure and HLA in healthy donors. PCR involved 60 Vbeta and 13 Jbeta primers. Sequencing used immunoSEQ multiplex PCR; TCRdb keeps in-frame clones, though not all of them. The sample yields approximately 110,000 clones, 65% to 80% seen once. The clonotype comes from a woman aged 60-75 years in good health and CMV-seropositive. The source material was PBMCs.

The CDR3 sequence: CASSASGSLDEQYF. The CDR3 coding sequence is TGTGCCAGCAGCGCTAGCGGGAGTCTCGACGAGCAGTACTTC. The chain combines TRBV5-4 with TRBJ2-7; 10 bases fit TRBD2. V was pared by 4 bases and J by 5 bases, with 6 bases of the junction left unmatched. Germline CDR1 is SGHNT and CDR2 is YYREEE (reference sequence). The CDR3 covers 14 residues.